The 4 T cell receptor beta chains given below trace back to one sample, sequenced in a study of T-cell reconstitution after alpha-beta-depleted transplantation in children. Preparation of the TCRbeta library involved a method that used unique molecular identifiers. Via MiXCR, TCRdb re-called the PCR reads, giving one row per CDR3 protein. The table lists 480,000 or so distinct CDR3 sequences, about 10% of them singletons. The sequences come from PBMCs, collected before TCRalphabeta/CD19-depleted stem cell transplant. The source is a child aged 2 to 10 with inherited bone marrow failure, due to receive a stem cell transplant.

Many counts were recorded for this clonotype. In DNA, the CDR3 is TGTGCCAGCAGTTCCGCGACAGGCTACTCCTACGAGCAGTACTTC. This encodes CASSSATGYSYEQYF. The chain has TRBV12-3 or TRBV12-4 and TRBJ2-7; D might be TRBD1 (6 bases). V shed 4 bases and J shed 0 bases, with 13 bases lying between them. The CDR3 covers 15 residues.

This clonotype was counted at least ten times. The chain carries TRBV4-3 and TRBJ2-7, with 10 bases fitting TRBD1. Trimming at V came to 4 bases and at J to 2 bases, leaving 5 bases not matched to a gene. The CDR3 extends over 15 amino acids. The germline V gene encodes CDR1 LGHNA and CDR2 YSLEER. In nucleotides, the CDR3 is TGCGCCAGCAGCCCAACCGGACAGGGGGCCTACGAGCAGTACTTC. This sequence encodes CASSPTGQGAYEQYF.

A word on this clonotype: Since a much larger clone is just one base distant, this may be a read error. CDR3 residues: CASSYGTKKFF. In DNA form, the CDR3 reads TGTGCCAGCAGTTACGGGACTAAGAAGTTCTTC. This chain connects TRBV12-3 or TRBV12-4 to TRBJ2-1, with 7 nucleotides matching TRBD2. The CDR3 length is 11 residues. V lost 4 bases to trimming and J lost 14 bases; unmatched junction nucleotides: 5.

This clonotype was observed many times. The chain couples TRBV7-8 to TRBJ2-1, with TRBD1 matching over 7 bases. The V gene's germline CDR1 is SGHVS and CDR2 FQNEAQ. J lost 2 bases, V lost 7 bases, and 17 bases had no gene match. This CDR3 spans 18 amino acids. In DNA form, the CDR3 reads TGTGCCAGCACCCTCCTCCCCACAGGGGCGAAGCCCTACAATGAGCAGTTCTTC. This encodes CASTLLPTGAKPYNEQFF.